These 22 T cell receptor beta chains originate from one sample sequenced in a study of blood T cell repertoires in COVID-19. Clones were sequenced by immunoSEQ multiplex PCR, and TCRdb holds only the in-frame ones, with some missing. This sample has under 300,000 clones, with around 86% found just once. The specimen was peripheral blood. These receptors came from a man aged 45-60 years with acute or convalescent COVID-19.

This rearrangement joins TRBV10-3 to TRBJ2-5; 9 bases agree with TRBD1. Germline CDR1 ENHRY, CDR2 SYGVKD. CDR3 length: 14 amino acids. V shed 7 bases and J 5 bases; nucleotides not matched to a gene: 8. The CDR3 protein is CAIMPGQGGETQYF. CDR3 DNA: TGTGCCATCATGCCGGGACAGGGAGGGGAGACCCAGTACTTC.

This sequence joins TRBV23-1 and TRBJ1-4, with D perhaps TRBD1 (5 bases). TRBV23-1 is an ORF, and what it does is uncertain. V lost 8 bases and J 4 bases, leaving 23 bases between the germline ends. The CDR3 runs to 17 residues. The CDR3 DNA reads as TGCGCCAGCGGCTGGACTAACCCGGGGGATGATAATGAAAAACTGTTTTTT. Residues: CASGWTNPGDDNEKLFF.

Here the CDR3 reads CASSVSTSLHNEQFF. As DNA, the CDR3 is TGCGCCAGCAGTGTTTCCACTAGCCTCCACAATGAGCAGTTCTTC. V is TRBV10-2 and J is TRBJ2-1; maybe TRBD2 (6 bases). The V and J ends lost 4 bases and 5 bases respectively, with 15 bases between them. Looked up from germline, CDR1 is WSHSY and CDR2 is SAAADI. The CDR3 is made up of 15 amino acids.

This clone was seen a single time. CDR3 sequence: CASSQDGTGAPPWGYTF. Here the CDR3 DNA reads TGTGCCAGCAGCCAAGATGGGACAGGGGCGCCTCCCTGGGGCTACACCTTC. This chain uses TRBV3-1 (or the pseudogene TRBV3-2) with TRBJ1-2, with 10 bases lining up with TRBD1. CDR3 size: 17 residues. The germline gives CDR1 LGHDT, CDR2 YNNKEL (reference sequence). V shed 0 bases, J shed 8 bases, and the junction held 12 bases outside the gene matches.

This rearrangement joins TRBV19 to TRBJ1-2, with D unresolved. Germline CDR1 and CDR2: LNHDA and SQIVND (reference sequence). V was clipped by 5 bases and J by 2 bases, with 18 bases between them. CDR3 length: 16 residues. CDR3 residues: CASSHIPGRINYGYTF. The DNA of the CDR3 is TGTGCCAGTAGTCATATTCCCGGGAGGATCAACTATGGCTACACCTTC.

This clone occurred once. V gene TRBV5-1 combines with J gene TRBJ2-7, with 11 bases fitting TRBD2. The ends lost 3 bases at V and 7 bases at J; junction bases unmatched: 9. The CDR3 length is 15 residues. Germline V gives CDR1 SGHRS, CDR2 YFSETQ. Here the CDR3 DNA reads TGCGCCAGCAGCTCCGGGACTAGCGGATTGGGAGAGCAGTACTTC. This translates into CASSSGTSGLGEQYF.

The chain carries TRBV30 and TRBJ1-1; 7 bases match TRBD1. CDR1 is GTSNPN, CDR2 SVGIG, per germline (reference sequence). V lost 2 bases, J lost 4 bases, and 10 bases stayed unmatched. The CDR3 sequence is 15 residues long. CDR3: CAWSPETGKSTEAFF. In nucleotides, the CDR3 is TGTGCCTGGAGTCCAGAGACAGGGAAGAGCACTGAAGCTTTCTTT.

The V and J genes are TRBV12-3 or TRBV12-4 and TRBJ2-1, with TRBD2 identical over 13 bases. CDR3 size: 13 residues. J was trimmed by 15 bases and V by 0 bases; bases with no gene match: 2. The CDR3 sequence is CASSLAGLAGLFF. CDR3 nucleotide sequence: TGTGCCAGCAGTTTAGCGGGACTAGCGGGGCTGTTCTTC.

The rearrangement links TRBV5-6 to TRBJ1-4, with no clear D. CDR3 length: 17 amino acids. The germline V gene encodes CDR1 SGHDT and CDR2 YYEEEE. Trimming removed 4 bases at V and 10 bases at J, with 26 bases between. CDR3 sequence (DNA): TGTGCCAGCAGCCCCCAAAGCCTGGCCTCCTTCCGGGGAAAACTGTTTTTT. Translating it yields CASSPQSLASFRGKLFF.

The chain links TRBV4-2 to TRBJ2-7, with 7 bases fitting TRBD1. From germline, CDR1 is LGHNA and CDR2 YNFKEQ. Trimming took 0 bases from V and 2 from J; bases not matched to a gene: 7. The CDR3 length is 16 residues. CDR3: CASSQDYLGQTYEQYF. CDR3 nucleotide sequence: TGTGCCAGCAGCCAAGATTATCTGGGACAGACCTACGAGCAGTACTTC.

The chain is built from TRBV12-3 or TRBV12-4 and TRBJ1-3; D may be TRBD1 (5 bases). The CDR3 totals 13 residues. The V end was cut by 8 bases, the J end by 0 bases, with 8 bases between. In nucleotides, the CDR3 is TGTGCCAGCGGGGCGTACTCTGGAAACACCATATATTTT. It codes for CASGAYSGNTIYF.

V and J are TRBV5-1 and TRBJ2-3; perhaps TRBD1 as D (6 bases). Germline V gene lookup returns CDR1 SGHRS and CDR2 YFSETQ. The CDR3 contains 15 residues. The germline V and J ends were trimmed by 4 bases and 0 bases, with 12 bases remaining between them. Here the CDR3 reads CASSRSTGSTDTQYF. The DNA of the CDR3 is TGCGCCAGCAGCCGTTCGACAGGAAGCACAGATACGCAGTATTTT. The full variable domain, its missing parts supplied by reference TRBV5-1 and TRBJ2-3, is KAGVTQTPRYLIKTRGQQVTLSCSPISGHRSVSWYQQTPGQGLQFLFEYFSETQRNKGNFPGRFSGRQFSNSRSEMNVSTLELGDSALYLCASSRSTGSTDTQYFGPGTRLTVL.

The V gene is TRBV6-5, the J gene TRBJ1-3, with D possibly being TRBD1 (6 bases). V shed 8 bases and J shed 4 bases, with 18 bases lying between them. CDR1 is MNHEY, CDR2 SVGAGI, per germline. This CDR3 region has 15 residues. Here the CDR3 DNA reads TGTGCCAGCCTTCAGGGGATTCAGGGGGGAAACACCATATATTTT. Translated: CASLQGIQGGNTIYF.

V and J are TRBV5-1 and TRBJ2-3; maybe TRBD2 (6 bases). This CDR3 comprises 16 residues. Germline assignment: CDR1 SGHRS and CDR2 YFSETQ. Between the trimmed V and J ends, which lost 4 bases and 0 bases, there was a span of 15 bases. The CDR3 loop is CASSPITGASTDTQYF. The CDR3 coding sequence is TGCGCCAGCAGCCCCATAACGGGAGCTAGCACAGATACGCAGTATTTT.

The chain recombines TRBV2 with TRBJ1-2; unclear D gene. The CDR3 is 15 amino acids. From germline, CDR1 is SNHLY and CDR2 FYNNEI. The V end was cut by 1 base, the J end by 4 bases, with 13 bases between. The CDR3 spells CASSEGRVSPYGYTF. Written as DNA, the CDR3 is TGTGCCAGCAGTGAAGGTCGGGTGAGTCCCTATGGCTACACCTTC.

The rearrangement uses TRBV18 and TRBJ1-6; TRBD1 agrees at 9 bases. The CDR3 totals 15 residues. Germline loops: CDR1 KGHSH, CDR2 LQKENI. V was clipped by 2 bases and J by 7 bases; unmatched bases: 3. As DNA, the CDR3 is TGTGCCAGCTCACCAAGACAGGGGGAGAATTCACCCCTCCACTTT. Translated: CASSPRQGENSPLHF.

The rearrangement links TRBV10-2 to TRBJ2-3; tentative D call: TRBD2 (7 bases). CDR1 and CDR2 (germline): WSHSY, SAAADI. Trimming cost V 6 bases and J 2 bases, with 18 bases left between them. This CDR3 contains 16 residues. CDR3 in amino acids: CASRGGPAPNTDTQYF. The CDR3 DNA reads as TGCGCCAGCAGGGGGGGGCCGGCCCCTAACACAGATACGCAGTATTTT.

The V and J genes are TRBV23-1 and TRBJ1-6; tentative D call: TRBD1 (5 bases). TRBV23-1 is labeled an ORF, and its function is uncertain. The CDR3 contains 13 residues. V lost 5 bases and J 11 bases, leaving 13 bases between the germline ends. The CDR3 region is CASSWGRSPPLHF. For the CDR3, the DNA is TGCGCCAGCAGTTGGGGCCGGAGCCCACCCCTCCACTTT.

The chain employs TRBV4-2 and TRBJ2-1; TRBD2 matches 8 bases. The V gene's germline CDR1 is LGHNA and CDR2 YNFKEQ. The V and J ends lost 0 bases and 2 bases, in that order; junction bases with no gene match: 3. The CDR3 spans 16 residues. For the CDR3, the DNA is TGTGCCAGCAGCCAAGATCGGGGGGGGGCCTACAATGAGCAGTTCTTC. As protein: CASSQDRGGAYNEQFF.

This clone showed up just once. The chain joins TRBV9 to TRBJ2-7; 8 positions agree with TRBD2. The CDR3 runs to 15 residues. The V segment lost 0 bases and the J segment 2 bases; nucleotides outside the gene matches: 4. CDR1 and CDR2 (germline): SGDLS, YYNGEE. The CDR3 DNA is TGTGCCAGCAGCGTAGAGCGGGGGACCCCCTACGAGCAGTACTTC. Encoded protein: CASSVERGTPYEQYF.

This sequence joins TRBV2 and TRBJ1-5; TRBD1 is a possible D gene (5 bases). V was clipped by 8 bases and J by 2 bases, with 13 bases between them. This CDR3 spans 14 amino acids. Germline CDR1 and CDR2: SNHLY and FYNNEI. The CDR3 here is CASGGVQGNQPQHF. CDR3 DNA sequence: TGTGCCAGCGGAGGGGTTCAAGGCAATCAGCCCCAGCATTTT.

The chain carries TRBV12-3 or TRBV12-4 and TRBJ1-1, with 7 bases that match TRBD1. With 6 bases clipped from V and 6 bases from J, the junction kept 7 bases outside the gene matches. The CDR3 runs to 13 residues. CDR3 nucleotide sequence: TGTGCCAGCAGCCGTGGGACAGCCCCTGAAGCTTTCTTT. Translated, it gives CASSRGTAPEAFF.